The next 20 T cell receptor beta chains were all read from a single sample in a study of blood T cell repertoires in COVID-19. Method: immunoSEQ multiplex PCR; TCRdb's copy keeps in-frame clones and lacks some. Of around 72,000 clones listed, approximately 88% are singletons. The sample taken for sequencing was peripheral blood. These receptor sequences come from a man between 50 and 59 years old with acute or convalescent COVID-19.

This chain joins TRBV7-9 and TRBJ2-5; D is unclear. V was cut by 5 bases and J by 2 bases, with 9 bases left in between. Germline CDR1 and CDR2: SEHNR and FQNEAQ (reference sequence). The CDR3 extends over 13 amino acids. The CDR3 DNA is TGTGCCAGCAGCCCGGTCCGTCAAGAGACCCAGTACTTC. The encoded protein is CASSPVRQETQYF. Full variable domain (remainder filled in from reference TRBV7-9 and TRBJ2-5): DTGVSQNPRHKITKRGQNVTFRCDPISEHNRLYWYRQTLGQGPEFLTYFQNEAQLEKSRLLSDRFSAERPKGSFSTLEIQRTEQGDSAMYLCASSPVRQETQYFGPGTRLLVL.

The CDR3 DNA sequence: TGCGCCAGCAGCTCCCGACAGGGACCGAACACTGAAGCTTTCTTT. Its protein product is CASSSRQGPNTEAFF. The chain links TRBV5-1 to TRBJ1-1; 7 nucleotides match TRBD1. The germline V gene has CDR1 SGHRS and CDR2 YFSETQ. This CDR3 is built from 15 residues. V lost 3 bases to trimming and J lost 1 base; unmatched junction nucleotides: 6.

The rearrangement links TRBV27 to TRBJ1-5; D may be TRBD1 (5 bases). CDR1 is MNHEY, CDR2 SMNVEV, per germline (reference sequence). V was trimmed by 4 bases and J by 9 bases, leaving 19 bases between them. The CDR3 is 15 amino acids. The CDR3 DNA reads TGTGCCAGCAGTTCCTCTTTTCTAAGGGGTATGCCCCAGCATTTT. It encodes CASSSSFLRGMPQHF.

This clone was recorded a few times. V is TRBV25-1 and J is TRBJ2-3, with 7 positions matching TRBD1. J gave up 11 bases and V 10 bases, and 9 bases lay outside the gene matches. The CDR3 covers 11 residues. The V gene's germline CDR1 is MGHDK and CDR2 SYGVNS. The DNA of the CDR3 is TGTGCCACCCGGGACAGCCGGCGGCAGTATTTT. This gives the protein CATRDSRRQYF.

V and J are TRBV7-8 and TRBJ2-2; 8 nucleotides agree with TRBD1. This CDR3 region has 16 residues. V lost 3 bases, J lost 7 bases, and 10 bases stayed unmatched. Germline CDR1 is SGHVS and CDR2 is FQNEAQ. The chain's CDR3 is CASSFPQDRVYGELFF. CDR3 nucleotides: TGTGCCAGCAGCTTTCCCCAGGACAGGGTTTACGGGGAGCTGTTTTTT.

The CDR3 DNA is TGTGCCAGCAGCCACCGGGACAACTCCTACGAGCAGTACTTC. This translates into CASSHRDNSYEQYF. This sequence joins TRBV7-9 and TRBJ2-7, with D perhaps TRBD1 (6 bases). V lost 5 bases and J lost 0, with 11 bases in between. There are 14 residues in the CDR3. Germline V gene lookup returns CDR1 SEHNR and CDR2 FQNEAQ (reference sequence). Full variable domain (missing parts from reference TRBV7-9 and TRBJ2-7): DTGVSQNPRHKITKRGQNVTFRCDPISEHNRLYWYRQTLGQGPEFLTYFQNEAQLEKSRLLSDRFSAERPKGSFSTLEIQRTEQGDSAMYLCASSHRDNSYEQYFGPGTRLTVT.

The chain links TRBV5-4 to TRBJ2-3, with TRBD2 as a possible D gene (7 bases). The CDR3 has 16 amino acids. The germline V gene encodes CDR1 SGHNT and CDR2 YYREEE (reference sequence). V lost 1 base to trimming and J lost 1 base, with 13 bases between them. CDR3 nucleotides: TGTGCCAGCAGCTTGAGCGAGGGGGGGCGCACAGATACGCAGTATTTT. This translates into CASSLSEGGRTDTQYF.

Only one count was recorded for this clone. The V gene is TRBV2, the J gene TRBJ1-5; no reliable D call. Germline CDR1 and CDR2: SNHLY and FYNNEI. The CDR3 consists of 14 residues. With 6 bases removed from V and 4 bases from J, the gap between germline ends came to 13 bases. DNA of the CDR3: TGTGCCAGCAGCCTGCTGGCGGGAAATCAGCCCCAGCATTTT. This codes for CASSLLAGNQPQHF.

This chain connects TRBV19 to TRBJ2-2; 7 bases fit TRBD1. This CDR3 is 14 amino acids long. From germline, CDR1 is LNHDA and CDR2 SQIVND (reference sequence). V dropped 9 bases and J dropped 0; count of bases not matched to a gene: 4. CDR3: CASRDRTNTGELFF. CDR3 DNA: TGTGCCAGCAGGGACAGAACGAACACCGGGGAGCTGTTTTTT.

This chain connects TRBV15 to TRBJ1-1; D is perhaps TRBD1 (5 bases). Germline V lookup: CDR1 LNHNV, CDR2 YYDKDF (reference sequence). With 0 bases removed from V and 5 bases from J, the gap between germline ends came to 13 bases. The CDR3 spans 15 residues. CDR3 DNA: TGTGCCACCAGCAGAGACTTGGGGCTGAGTACTGAAGCTTTCTTT. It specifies CATSRDLGLSTEAFF.

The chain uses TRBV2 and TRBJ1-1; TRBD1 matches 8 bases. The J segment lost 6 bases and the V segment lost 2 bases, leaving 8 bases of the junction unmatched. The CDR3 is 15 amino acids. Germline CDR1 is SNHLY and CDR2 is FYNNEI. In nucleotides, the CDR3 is TGTGCCAGCAGTGAATCCGCAGGGGGCTTCGCTGAAGCTTTCTTT. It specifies CASSESAGGFAEAFF. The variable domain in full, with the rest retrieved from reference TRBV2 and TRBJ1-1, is EPEVTQTPSHQVTQMGQEVILRCVPISNHLYFYWYRQILGQKVEFLVSFYNNEISEKSEIFDDQFSVERPDGSNFTLKIRSTKLEDSAMYFCASSESAGGFAEAFFGQGTRLTVV.

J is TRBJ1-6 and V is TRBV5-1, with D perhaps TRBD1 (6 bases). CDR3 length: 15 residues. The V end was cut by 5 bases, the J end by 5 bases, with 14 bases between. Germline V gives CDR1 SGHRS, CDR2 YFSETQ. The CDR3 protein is CASSLPQGDNSPLHF. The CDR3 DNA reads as TGCGCCAGCAGTTTACCACAGGGAGATAATTCACCCCTCCACTTT.

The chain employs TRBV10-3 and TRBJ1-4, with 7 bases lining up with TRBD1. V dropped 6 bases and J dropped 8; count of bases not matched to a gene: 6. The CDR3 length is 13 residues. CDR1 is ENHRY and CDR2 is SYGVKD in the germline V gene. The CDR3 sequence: CAIRSGGREKLFF. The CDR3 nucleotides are TGTGCCATCAGATCAGGGGGACGAGAAAAACTGTTTTTT.

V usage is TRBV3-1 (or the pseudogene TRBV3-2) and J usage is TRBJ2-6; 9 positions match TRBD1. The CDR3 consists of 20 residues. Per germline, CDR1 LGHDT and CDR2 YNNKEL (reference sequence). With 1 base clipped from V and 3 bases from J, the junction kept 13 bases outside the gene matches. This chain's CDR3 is CASSQVGRTGADFGANVLTF. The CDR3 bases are TGTGCCAGCAGCCAAGTAGGTCGGACAGGGGCTGACTTTGGGGCCAACGTCCTGACTTTC.

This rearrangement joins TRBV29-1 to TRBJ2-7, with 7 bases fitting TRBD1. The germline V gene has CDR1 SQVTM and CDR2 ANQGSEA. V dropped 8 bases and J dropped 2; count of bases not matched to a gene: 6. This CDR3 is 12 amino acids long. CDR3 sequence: CSTTQGTYEQYF. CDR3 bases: TGCAGCACCACACAGGGGACCTACGAGCAGTACTTC.

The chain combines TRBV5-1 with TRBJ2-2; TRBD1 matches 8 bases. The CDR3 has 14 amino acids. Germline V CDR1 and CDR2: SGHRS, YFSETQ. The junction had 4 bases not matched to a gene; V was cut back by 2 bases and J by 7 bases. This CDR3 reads CASSFQGASGELFF. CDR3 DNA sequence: TGCGCCAGCAGCTTCCAGGGGGCTAGCGGGGAGCTGTTTTTT.

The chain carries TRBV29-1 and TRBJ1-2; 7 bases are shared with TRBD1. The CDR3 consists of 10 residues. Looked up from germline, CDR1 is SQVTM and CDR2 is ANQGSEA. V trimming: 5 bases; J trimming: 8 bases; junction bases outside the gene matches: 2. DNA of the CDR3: TGCAGCGTTACAGGGGACGGCTACACCTTC. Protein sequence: CSVTGDGYTF.

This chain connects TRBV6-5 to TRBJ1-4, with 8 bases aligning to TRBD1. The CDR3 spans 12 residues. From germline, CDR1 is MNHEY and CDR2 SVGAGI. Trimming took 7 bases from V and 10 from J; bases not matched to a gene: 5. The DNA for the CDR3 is TGTGCCAGCACGGGGACAGGCGGAAAACTGTTTTTT. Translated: CASTGTGGKLFF.

The CDR3 sequence is CASSPPNSGTGGAKFTF. For the CDR3, the DNA is TGTGCCAGCAGTCCACCCAACTCCGGGACAGGGGGCGCAAAGTTCACCTTC. The genes are TRBV25-1 and TRBJ1-2, with 12 bases that match TRBD1. Germline V gives CDR1 MGHDK, CDR2 SYGVNS. Germline trimming cut 5 bases from V and 13 bases from J; bases unmatched to any gene: 20. The CDR3 has 17 residues.

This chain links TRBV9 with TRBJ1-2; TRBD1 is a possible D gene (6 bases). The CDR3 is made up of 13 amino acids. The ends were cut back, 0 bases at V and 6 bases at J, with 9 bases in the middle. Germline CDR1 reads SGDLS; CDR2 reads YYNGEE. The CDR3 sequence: CASSVGSGDGYTF. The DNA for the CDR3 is TGTGCCAGCAGCGTAGGTTCAGGGGATGGCTACACCTTC.